Reported below is one T cell receptor beta chain. This entry comes from a study of blood T cell repertoires in COVID-19. In the study overall: The origin of the acute and convalescent COVID-19 samples was the United States, Italy and Spain. The cDNA or gDNA used as material had been derived from T cells, B-cell-depleted T cells, or PBMCs.

Authors' data handling: Amplification from reference gene primers served as the basis for estimated nucleated cell counts. Clones were sequenced by immunoSEQ multiplex PCR, and TCRdb holds only the in-frame ones, with some missing. V, J and clone size were drawn from that table, and D and trimming were deduced from the DNA. The repertoire includes under 150,000 clones, approximately 84% of them detected once, and over 1.1% sits in the top ten. The sequenced sample was peripheral blood. This TCR came from a man aged 60 to 69 with acute or convalescent COVID-19.

The CDR3 spells CSARDRETQYF. The CDR3 DNA follows: TGCAGTGCTAGGGACAGGGAGACCCAGTACTTC. The V and J genes are TRBV20-1 and TRBJ2-5; 7 bases match TRBD1. Germline CDR1 DFQATT, CDR2 SNEGSKA (reference sequence). V dropped 3 bases and J dropped 5; count of bases not matched to a gene: 0. CDR3 length: 11 amino acids.